Below, 6 T cell receptor beta chains from the same sample are listed, as sequenced in a study of early stage breast cancer tumors. Here immunoSEQ multiplex PCR was the method, and the copy in TCRdb shows in-frame clones only, minus some. The sample shows 45,000 to 50,000 clones, roughly 80% of them seen only once. The material sequenced was blood. All receptors derive from a person in their fifties or sixties with breast cancer.

The chain is built from TRBV4-1 and TRBJ1-5; TRBD1 agrees at 7 bases. Germline V CDR1 and CDR2: MGHRA, YSYEKL. Germline trimming cut 0 bases from V and 7 bases from J; bases unmatched to any gene: 6. This CDR3 spans 15 amino acids. CDR3 loop: CASSQDSAGGQPQHF. CDR3 DNA: TGCGCCAGCAGCCAAGATTCGGCAGGGGGGCAGCCCCAGCATTTT.

This rearrangement joins TRBV30 to TRBJ1-4; 8 bases map to TRBD1. The germline gives CDR1 GTSNPN, CDR2 SVGIG (reference sequence). J lost 9 bases, V lost 1 base, and 13 bases had no gene match. This CDR3 is built from 16 residues. In DNA, the CDR3 is TGTGCCTGGAGTGCCGACAGGGGATCAATTGTGAAAAAACTGTTTTTT. Protein: CAWSADRGSIVKKLFF.

The chain carries TRBV11-2 and TRBJ2-7; D gene uncertain. The CDR3 extends over 12 amino acids. From germline, CDR1 is SGHAT and CDR2 FQNNGV. Trimming cost V 5 bases and J 7 bases, with 12 bases left between them. CDR3 DNA: TGTGCCAGCAGCGTCCGACTGGGAGAGCAGTACTTC. It encodes CASSVRLGEQYF.

The CDR3 sequence is CASSPNRGTNEKLFF. The CDR3, as DNA: TGTGCCAGCAGTCCTAACAGGGGAACTAATGAAAAACTGTTTTTT. This chain joins TRBV28 and TRBJ1-4; 7 nucleotides agree with TRBD1. This CDR3 is built from 15 residues. Germline CDR1 MDHEN, CDR2 SYDVKM. V lost 5 bases, J lost 1 base, and 4 bases stayed unmatched. Filled out from reference TRBV28 and TRBJ1-4, the complete variable domain reads DVKVTQSSRYLVKRTGEKVFLECVQDMDHENMFWYRQDPGLGLRLIYFSYDVKMKEKGDIPEGYSVSREKKERFSLILESASTNQTSMYLCASSPNRGTNEKLFFGSGTQLSVL.

This clone was counted a single time. This chain links TRBV7-8 with TRBJ1-1; a possible D gene is TRBD1 (5 bases). Trimming left V 3 bases short and J 4 bases short, with 9 bases between. Germline V gene sequence: CDR1 SGHVS, CDR2 FQNEAQ. The CDR3 sequence is 13 residues long. CDR3 DNA: TGTGCCAGCAGCTTCCAGGGTACCACTGAAGCTTTCTTT. Translated: CASSFQGTTEAFF.

The chain couples TRBV4-3 to TRBJ2-7; D is unclear. V lost 2 bases, J lost 0 bases, and 8 bases lay in between. The length of the CDR3 is 14 residues. CDR1 and CDR2 (germline): LGHNA, YSLEER. The CDR3 sequence: CASSQTIPSYEQYF. The DNA of the CDR3 is TGCGCCAGCAGCCAAACCATCCCCTCCTACGAGCAGTACTTC.